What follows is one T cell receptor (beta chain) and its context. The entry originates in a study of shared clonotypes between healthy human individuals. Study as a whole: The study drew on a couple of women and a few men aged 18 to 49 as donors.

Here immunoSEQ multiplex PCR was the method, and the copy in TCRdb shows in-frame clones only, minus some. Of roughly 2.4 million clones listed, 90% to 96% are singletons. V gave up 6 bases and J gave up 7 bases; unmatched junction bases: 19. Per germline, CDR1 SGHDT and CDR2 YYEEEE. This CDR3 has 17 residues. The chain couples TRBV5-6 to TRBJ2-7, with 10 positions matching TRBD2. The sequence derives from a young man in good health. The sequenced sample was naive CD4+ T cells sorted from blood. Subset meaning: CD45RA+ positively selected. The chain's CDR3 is CASTPGVAGGGVGEQYF. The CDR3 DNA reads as TGTGCCAGCACCCCCGGGGTAGCGGGAGGCGGAGTAGGGGAGCAGTACTTC.